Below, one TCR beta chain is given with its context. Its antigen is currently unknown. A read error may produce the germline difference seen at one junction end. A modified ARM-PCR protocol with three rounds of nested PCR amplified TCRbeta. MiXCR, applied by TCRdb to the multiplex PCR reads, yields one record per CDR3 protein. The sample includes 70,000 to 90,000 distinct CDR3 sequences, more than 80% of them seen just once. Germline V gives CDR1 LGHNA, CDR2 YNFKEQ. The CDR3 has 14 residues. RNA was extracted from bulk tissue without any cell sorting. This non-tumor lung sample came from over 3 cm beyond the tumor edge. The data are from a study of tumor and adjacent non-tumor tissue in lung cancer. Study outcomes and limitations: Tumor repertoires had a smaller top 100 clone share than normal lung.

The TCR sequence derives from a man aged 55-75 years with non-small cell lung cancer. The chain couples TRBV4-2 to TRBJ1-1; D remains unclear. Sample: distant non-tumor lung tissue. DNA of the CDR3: TGTGTCAGCAGCATCGGTAGGGAAAACACTGAAGCTTACTTT. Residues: CVSSIGRENTEAYF.